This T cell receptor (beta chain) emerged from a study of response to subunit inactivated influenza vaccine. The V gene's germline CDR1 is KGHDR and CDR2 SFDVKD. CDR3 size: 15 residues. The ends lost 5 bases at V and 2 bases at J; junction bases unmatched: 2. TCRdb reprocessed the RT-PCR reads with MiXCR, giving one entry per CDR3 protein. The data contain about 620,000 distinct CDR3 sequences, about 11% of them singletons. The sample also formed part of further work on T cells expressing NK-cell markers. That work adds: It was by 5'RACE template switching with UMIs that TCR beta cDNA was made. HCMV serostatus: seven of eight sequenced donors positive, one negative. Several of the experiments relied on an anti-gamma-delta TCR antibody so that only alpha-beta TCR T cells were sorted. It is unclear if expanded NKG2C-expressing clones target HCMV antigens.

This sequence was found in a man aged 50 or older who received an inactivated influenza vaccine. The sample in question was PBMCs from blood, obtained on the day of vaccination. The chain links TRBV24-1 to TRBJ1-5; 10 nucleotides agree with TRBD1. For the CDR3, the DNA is TGTGCCACCAGTGGGACAGGGGGAGGCAATCAGCCCCAGCATTTT. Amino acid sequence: CATSGTGGGNQPQHF.